Included here is one T cell receptor beta chain sequence, with context. Its specificity is not known. The repertoire was sequenced with immunoSEQ multiplex PCR; TCRdb's copy has only in-frame clones and lacks some. The sample records 3,500 or so clones, 60% to 80% being singletons. Lamina propria and intraepithelial lymphocytes were released by processing graft tissue. The data belong to a study of graft-versus-host responses after intestinal transplantation. The study, taken as a whole, reports: Early post-transplant HvG declines showed an association with peak circulating GvH clone levels. Some patients had graft-donor T cell macrochimerism, and their allografts showed high graft-versus-host to host-versus-graft clonal ratios. GvH clones appeared in recipient marrow, some first in ileum or blood.

V trimming: 4 bases; J trimming: 4 bases; junction bases outside the gene matches: 10. The CDR3 loop spans 15 amino acids. Germline V gene sequence: CDR1 SGHRS, CDR2 YFSETQ. This material consisted of ileum tissue, taken roughly 5 and 7 days after intestinal transplantation. The TCR sequence derives from a human patient who received an intestinal transplant, so some T cells may come from the graft donor. This chain joins TRBV5-1 and TRBJ1-1; TRBD1 matches 7 bases. The CDR3 DNA follows: TGCGCCAGCAGCAGGGAGGGGGCGCGGGGCACTGAAGCTTTCTTT. Its protein is CASSREGARGTEAFF.